These 27 T cell receptor beta chains were all obtained from the same sample, sequenced in a study of molecular identifiers for immune sequencing clone quantification listed by TCRdb under 2018. Library preparation employed PCR. Instrument used: Illumina HiSeq 4000. TCRdb reanalyzed the raw reads on its own, using fastp at Q25 for trimming and MiXCR for clone calling, and kept in-frame beta chains. For every CDR3 protein sequence, its rows merge into one entry that carries the most common genes and DNA. This sample has under 600,000 distinct CDR3 sequences in its table, and 20% to 25% of those were observed once. The leading ten clones occupy about 0.8% of the sample. Material: naive CD8+ T cells from blood, with Jurkat cell RNA spiked in. Taken with the paper, the label for cell subset or site translates to: FACS-sorted CD8+CD4-CCR7+CD45RA+ naive T cells. Receptor source: a human donor in good health. Some libraries in this study had Jurkat cell RNA spiked in.

The table lists this clonotype with many counts. V and J are TRBV28 and TRBJ2-1; TRBD2 is a possible D gene (5 bases). CDR1 MDHEN and CDR2 SYDVKM come from the germline V gene. This CDR3 is built from 14 residues. The V end was cut by 3 bases, the J end by 3 bases, with 9 bases between. Here the CDR3 DNA reads TGTGCCAGCAGTTTTAGAGGGAACTACAATGAGCAGTTCTTC. Amino acids: CASSFRGNYNEQFF.

This clonotype was detected a few times. The chain recombines TRBV6-5 with TRBJ1-5, with D maybe TRBD1 (5 bases). The CDR3 covers 15 residues. V was clipped by 5 bases and J by 5 bases, with 16 bases between them. Germline loops: CDR1 MNHEY, CDR2 SVGAGI. The DNA of the CDR3 is TGTGCCAGCAGTCCCTATTTGGGACTGGATCAGCCCCAGCATTTT. Translation gives CASSPYLGLDQPQHF.

The chain links TRBV7-2 to TRBJ2-3, with 7 bases identical to TRBD2. CDR3 length: 14 amino acids. Per the germline V gene, CDR1 is SGHTA and CDR2 is FQGNSA. J lost 2 bases, V lost 2 bases, and 1 base had no gene match. The DNA of the CDR3 is TGTGCCAGCAGCTTAAGCGGGAACACAGATACGCAGTATTTT. Its protein product is CASSLSGNTDTQYF.

This clonotype showed up just a few times. The rearrangement joins TRBV3-1 to TRBJ2-3; tentative D call: TRBD2 (6 bases). The CDR3 is 18 residues long. Trimming shortened V by 4 bases and J by 0 bases, and 20 bases separated the two germline ends. Germline lookup yields CDR1 LGHDT and CDR2 YNNKEL (reference sequence). The CDR3 loop is CASSPPARGFTSTDTQYF. CDR3 sequence (DNA): TGTGCCAGCAGCCCGCCAGCCCGGGGGTTTACTAGCACAGATACGCAGTATTTT.

A word on this clonotype: With a much larger clone just one base away, this may be a read error. This chain uses TRBV7-2 with TRBJ1-1; D is undetermined. This CDR3 has 13 amino acids. Per germline, CDR1 SGHTA and CDR2 FQGNSA. The CDR3 nucleotides read TGTGCCAGCAGCTTATTAATGAACACTGTAGCTTTCTTT. Protein sequence: CASSLLMNTVAFF.

This clonotype was counted many times. The J gene is TRBJ2-7, the V gene TRBV7-2; TRBD1 matches 8 bases. The V gene's germline CDR1 is SGHTA and CDR2 FQGNSA. V lost 5 bases to trimming and J lost 1 base; unmatched junction nucleotides: 13. This CDR3 spans 17 amino acids. The DNA of the CDR3 is TGTGCCAGCAGCCAAGGGTCCTGGACAGGGAGTTCCTACGAGCAGTACTTC. Protein product: CASSQGSWTGSSYEQYF.

The rearrangement joins TRBV6-2 or TRBV6-3 to TRBJ2-3; D gene ambiguous. The germline V and J ends were trimmed by 8 bases and 3 bases, with 15 bases remaining between them. The germline V gene has CDR1 MNHEY and CDR2 SVGEGT. This CDR3 spans 14 amino acids. The CDR3 sequence is CASREASGTDTQYF. CDR3 sequence (DNA): TGTGCCAGCCGAGAAGCTTCCGGGACAGATACGCAGTATTTT.

The chain couples TRBV2 to TRBJ2-2; 8 bases align to TRBD1. The germline gives CDR1 SNHLY, CDR2 FYNNEI. Trimming removed 5 bases from V and 5 bases from J; junction bases left unmatched: 7. The CDR3 runs 15 residues. The CDR3 DNA sequence: TGTGCCAGCAGTCCCAGGGGGCGCGGGACCGGGGAGCTGTTTTTT. Its protein is CASSPRGRGTGELFF.

About this clonotype: A read error may be the cause here, since a much bigger clone is one base away. The gene calls are TRBV6-6 and TRBJ1-4; no reliable D call. This CDR3 region has 16 residues. The germline CDR1 and CDR2 sequences are MNHNY and SVGAGI (reference sequence). CDR3 nucleotides: TGTGCCAGCAGTTACTCGGACGCCGCAACTAATGAAAAACTGCTTTTT. It translates to CASSYSDAATNEKLLF.

This clonotype was seen more than once but under ten times. The J gene is TRBJ1-1, the V gene TRBV21-1; the D call TRBD1 from the table was never checked on the DNA. TRBV21-1 corresponds to a pseudogene. The CDR3 has 16 amino acids. CDR3 nucleotides: TGTGCCAGCAGCAAAGGAGAGTGGGGCCACTACACTGAAGCTTTCTTT. The encoded protein is CASSKGEWGHYTEAFF.

About this clonotype itself: A read error may explain this, as a much larger clone is one base away. Here the CDR3 omits its conserved ending phenylalanine or tryptophan, so a read error is the likely source. The chain recombines TRBV12-3 or TRBV12-4 with TRBJ2-3; TRBD1 matches at 8 bases. The CDR3 contains 15 residues. The V segment lost 1 base and the J segment 4 bases; nucleotides outside the gene matches: 4. The CDR3 DNA reads as TGTGCCAGCAGTTTAGTAGGACAGGGCTCAGATACGCAGTATCTT. This translates into CASSLVGQGSDTQYL.

This clonotype was counted only a few times. This rearrangement joins TRBV4-3 to TRBJ2-1, with a tentative D call TRBD1 (5 bases). Germline V gives CDR1 LGHNA, CDR2 YSLEER. This CDR3 has 13 amino acids. The V and J ends lost 0 bases and 9 bases respectively, with 9 bases between them. As DNA, the CDR3 is TGCGCCAGCAGCCAAGAATCAGGGCCTGAGCAGTTCTTC. Translating gives CASSQESGPEQFF.

This clonotype was counted only a few times. This CDR3 is CASSYGHRVNEQFF. CDR3 sequence (DNA): TGTGCCAGCAGTTACGGTCACAGGGTCAATGAGCAGTTCTTC. This chain links TRBV6-5 with TRBJ2-1; possible D gene TRBD1, 6 bases. Germline-derived CDR1 and CDR2 are MNHEY and SVGAGI. Trimming stripped 2 bases from V and 6 bases from J, with 11 bases between. The CDR3 covers 14 residues.

This chain links TRBV30 with TRBJ2-1; D may be TRBD1 or TRBD2 (6 bases each). There are 11 residues in the CDR3. V dropped 4 bases and J dropped 12 bases, with 13 bases sitting between them. Germline V gene lookup returns CDR1 GTSNPN and CDR2 SVGIG (reference sequence). The CDR3 spells CAWTEGGVQFF. The CDR3 nucleotides read TGTGCCTGGACCGAGGGGGGTGTGCAGTTCTTC. The full variable domain, its missing parts supplied by reference TRBV30 and TRBJ2-1, is SQTIHQWPATLVQPVGSPLSLECTVEGTSNPNLYWYRQAAGRGLQLLFYSVGIGQISSEVPQNLSASRPQDRQFILSSKKLLLSDSGFYLCAWTEGGVQFFGPGTRLTVL.

The V gene is TRBV5-4, the J gene TRBJ2-7; 9 positions agree with TRBD2. The CDR3 sequence is 15 residues long. V shed 2 bases, J shed 6 bases, and the junction held 9 bases outside the gene matches. The germline V gene has CDR1 SGHNT and CDR2 YYREEE (reference sequence). The CDR3 loop reads CASSFPLAGAAEQYF. In DNA, the CDR3 is TGTGCCAGCAGCTTCCCCTTAGCGGGAGCGGCCGAGCAGTACTTC.

This clonotype was observed once. A junction boundary mismatches the germline segment, possibly from a read error. This chain connects TRBV7-9 to TRBJ2-5, with 9 bases that match TRBD1. Germline-derived CDR1 and CDR2 are SEHNR and FQNEAQ (reference sequence). The CDR3 has 17 residues. The DNA for the CDR3 is TGTGCCAGCAGCTTATTTGGGACAGGGATGTTCCAAGGGACCCAGTACTTC. Its protein is CASSLFGTGMFQGTQYF.

This clonotype was recorded a few times. The CDR3 here is CASSQDLPSGSYEQYF. CDR3 DNA sequence: TGCGCCAGCAGCCAAGATTTGCCTAGCGGGAGTTACGAGCAGTACTTC. The chain recombines TRBV4-3 with TRBJ2-7; TRBD2 matches 10 bases. CDR1 and CDR2 from the germline V gene are LGHNA and YSLEER. CDR3 length equals 16 residues. V lost 0 bases to trimming and J lost 4 bases; unmatched junction nucleotides: 6.

As to this clonotype: A much larger clone sits a single nucleotide away, making a read error possible. The rearrangement links TRBV7-2 to TRBJ2-5; a possible D gene is TRBD2 (6 bases). Trimming pared 4 bases from V and 4 bases from J, leaving 13 bases between. CDR1 SGHTA and CDR2 FQGNSA come from the germline V gene. The CDR3 is made up of 14 amino acids. CDR3 region: CASSCRGTGETQYF. CDR3 coding DNA: TGTGCCAGCAGCTGCCGGGGGACGGGAGAGACCCAGTACTTC. The full variable domain, its missing parts supplied by reference TRBV7-2 and TRBJ2-5, is GAGVSQSPSNKVTEKGKDVELRCDPISGHTALYWYRQSLGQGLEFLIYFQGNSAPDKSGLPSDRFSAERTGGSVSTLTIQRTQQEDSAVYLCASSCRGTGETQYFGPGTRLLVL.

As for this clonotype: Given a much more abundant clone one base away, this may be a read error. The chain uses TRBV7-9 and TRBJ2-7; weak D call: TRBD1 (7 bases). The CDR3 has 15 residues. V was pared by 5 bases and J by 4 bases, with 18 bases between. Germline V gene sequence: CDR1 SEHNR, CDR2 FQNEAQ (reference sequence). Here the CDR3 DNA reads TGTGCCAGCAGCCCCGGAGGGGGCAGGTTTTACGAGCAGTACTTC. This encodes CASSPGGGRFYEQYF.

With respect to this clonotype: At one boundary the junction diverges from the germline segment, which might be a read error. V gene TRBV12-3 or TRBV12-4 combines with J gene TRBJ2-3; 10 nucleotides match TRBD1. The CDR3 loop spans 14 amino acids. CDR3 residues: CASSPDNSGTGDVF. CDR3 in DNA: TGTGCCAGCAGTCCGGACAACTCCGGGACAGGGGATGTTTTT.

A note on this clonotype: Being one base from a much bigger clone, this may be a read error. The chain carries TRBV7-6 and TRBJ2-5, with a possible D match to TRBD2 (5 bases). The germline CDR1 and CDR2 sequences are SGHVS and FNYEAQ. CDR3 size: 15 residues. The ends were cut back, 1 base at V and 4 bases at J, with 13 bases in the middle. The CDR3 bases are TGTGCCAGCAGCTTAGAACTAGTTCGGGTAGAGACCCAGTACTTC. Amino acid sequence: CASSLELVRVETQYF.

This clonotype was detected many times. The chain has TRBV5-1 and TRBJ2-5; no firm D call. This CDR3 region has 16 residues. Germline loops: CDR1 SGHRS, CDR2 YFSETQ. Trimming removed 4 bases from V and 5 bases from J, with 21 bases in between. CDR3 region: CASSLLRPTGFETQYF. In DNA form, the CDR3 reads TGCGCCAGCAGCCTATTAAGGCCAACTGGGTTCGAGACCCAGTACTTC.

This CDR3 is CASSPPGSDIQYF. The DNA of the CDR3 is TGTGCCAGCAGCCCCCCGGGGTCGGACATTCAGTACTTC. This sequence joins TRBV11-3 and TRBJ2-4; TRBD2 might be the D (5 bases). The CDR3 runs to 13 residues. Germline CDR1 and CDR2: SGHNT and YENEEA. Trimming removed 5 bases at V and 8 bases at J, with 13 bases between.

This clonotype was counted at least ten times. The chain is built from TRBV5-4 and TRBJ2-7, with D unclear. There are 13 residues in the CDR3. Germline V gives CDR1 SGHNT, CDR2 YYREEE (reference sequence). V lost 3 bases, J lost 5 bases, and 12 bases lay in between. CDR3 sequence (DNA): TGTGCCAGCAGCTCCGTTCCCTCGGACGAGCAGTACTTC. Protein: CASSSVPSDEQYF. The complete variable domain, with remaining parts taken from reference TRBV5-4 and TRBJ2-7, reads ETGVTQSPTHLIKTRGQQVTLRCSSQSGHNTVSWYQQALGQGPQFIFQYYREEENGRGNFPPRFSGLQFPNYSSELNVNALELDDSALYLCASSSVPSDEQYFGPGTRLTVT.

The genes are TRBV12-3 or TRBV12-4 and TRBJ2-5, with 7 positions matching TRBD2. After removal of 7 bases from V and 1 base from J, the junction contained 12 bases not matched to a gene. This CDR3 is built from 16 residues. This chain's CDR3 is CASNNPTGGFQETQYF. The CDR3 DNA reads as TGTGCCAGCAACAACCCCACCGGGGGGTTCCAAGAGACCCAGTACTTC.

V gene TRBV28 combines with J gene TRBJ2-7, with D hard to call. This CDR3 has 13 amino acids. The ends were cut back, 7 bases at V and 7 bases at J, with 17 bases in the middle. Germline V gives CDR1 MDHEN, CDR2 SYDVKM. The CDR3 DNA reads TGTGCCAGCACCCATGCCAGATTGAGTGAGCAGTACTTC. Amino acids: CASTHARLSEQYF.

V gene TRBV2 combines with J gene TRBJ2-5; 9 bases line up with TRBD2. Germline assignment: CDR1 SNHLY and CDR2 FYNNEI. The CDR3 covers 15 residues. Trimming at V came to 2 bases and at J to 5 bases, leaving 6 bases not matched to a gene. The CDR3 bases are TGTGCCAGCAGTGAATTAATTAGCGGGAGTGAGACCCAGTACTTC. This encodes CASSELISGSETQYF. The full variable domain, rest sourced from reference TRBV2 and TRBJ2-5, is EPEVTQTPSHQVTQMGQEVILRCVPISNHLYFYWYRQILGQKVEFLVSFYNNEISEKSEIFDDQFSVERPDGSNFTLKIRSTKLEDSAMYFCASSELISGSETQYFGPGTRLLVL.